Here is one T cell receptor beta chain with its context. Its antigen is not identified. The data are from a study of cytomegalovirus exposure and HLA in healthy donors. Study-wide results and caveats: Cytomegalovirus association was listed for around 180 TCR beta chains.

Donors were drawn from the 120-subject validation cohort, separate from the 666-subject first cohort. Produced via immunoSEQ multiplex PCR; TCRdb's table is partial and in-frame only. The table includes some 320,000 clones, about nine tenths detected once. The V and J ends lost 5 bases and 7 bases respectively, with 14 bases between them. The CDR3 totals 13 residues. CDR1 is GTSNPN, CDR2 SVGIG, per germline (reference sequence). The chain combines TRBV30 with TRBJ1-4, with no clear D. Sequencing input: PBMCs. This TCR derives from a woman in her 30s in good health and CMV-seropositive. The CDR3 coding sequence is TGTGCCTGGGCCGGCCCCGAAGGTGAAAAACTGTTTTTT. This codes for CAWAGPEGEKLFF.